These 2 T cell receptor beta chains came from one sample sequenced in a study of CD8+ T cells in alopecia areata. In each case, RNA was isolated and then reverse transcribed into cDNA as the sequencing template. Assay: immunoSEQ multiplex PCR; the TCRdb copy retains only in-frame clones and omits some. The sample has roughly 40,000 clones; roughly 65% are singletons. Treatment described: oral pan-JAK inhibitor, 5-10 mg twice daily. This specimen was CD8+ T cells sorted from blood, taken at week 4, from a patient treated with tofacitinib. These receptors were obtained from a human donor with alopecia areata.

Comment on this clone: The junction departs from the called germline gene at one end, perhaps through a read error. V usage is TRBV29-1 and J usage is TRBJ2-5; D is tentatively TRBD1 or TRBD2 (5 bases each). Germline CDR1 SQVTM, CDR2 ANQGSEA. The CDR3 is 14 residues long. Written as DNA, the CDR3 is TGCAGCGTTGATTTTTCCGGGGCTCAAGAGGCCCAGTACTTC. Protein: CSVDFSGAQEAQYF.

The chain combines TRBV30 with TRBJ1-1, with D unresolved. Germline CDR1 reads GTSNPN; CDR2 reads SVGIG (reference sequence). The germline V and J ends were trimmed by 0 bases and 0 bases, with 5 bases remaining between them. The CDR3 is 13 residues long. The chain's CDR3 is CAWSVQMNTEAFF. CDR3 nucleotides: TGTGCCTGGAGTGTACAGATGAACACTGAAGCTTTCTTT.